The T cell receptor (beta chain) described here comes from a study of blood T cells in healthy people across ages (dated by TCRdb to about 2015). Notes on the research overall: In model experiments, template switching captured roughly one uniquely barcoded TCR beta cDNA molecule for every two T cells. Age-related changes in TCR beta repertoire diversity were measured in the study by deep sequencing normalized with unique cDNA molecular identifiers. The donors were divided into four age groups: young (average around 16 years), middle-aged (about 41), aged (about 56) and long-lived (around 80). To avoid experimental bias, donors of different ages were randomly spread across the sequencing lanes. Using the same blood draw, the study looked at two additional independent replicas of 1 million unique cDNA reads for two donors, one aged 18 to 30 and the other aged 80 or older. Results the study describes overall, beyond this receptor: Total diversity estimates from one million sequenced T cells were considered lower bounds and underestimates. Compared with the aged group, the long-lived group had more naive CD4+ T cells, fewer expanded clones and increased TCR diversity, suggesting age selection. The CMV infection status of donors was not known, potentially confounding age-related changes in expanded clonotypes. Observed TCR beta diversity per million T cells fell roughly linearly with age, and a significant reduction was already apparent by age roughly 40. Because profiling used bulk unsorted PBMCs, naive and antigen-experienced compartments could not be compared conclusively. A strong correlation was found between observed TCR beta diversity and the percentage of naive T cells measured by flow cytometry.

Receptor libraries were prepared by 5' RACE. Sequencing was carried out with an Illumina HiSeq 2500. The second PCR ran for about 7 to 11 cycles and used a J-beta primer mix along with a sample-barcoded 5' primer. A unique molecular identifier was introduced onto each TCR beta cDNA molecule by a template-switch 5' adaptor carrying 12 random nucleotides. Each sample yielded at least 2.5 million CDR3-containing paired-end reads. First-strand cDNA was synthesized from all RNA with the Mint cDNA synthesis kit, primed by a TRBC-specific oligonucleotide. All cDNA was treated with uracil-DNA glycosylase and then went through a first 18-cycle PCR with the universal primers M1SS and BC2_uni_R. The study's own analysis went as follows. For normalization, 1 million high-quality reads were randomly selected from each sample, with every read carrying a distinct molecular identifier. Reads sharing molecular identifiers were discarded rather than binned into consensus sequences. CDR3 identification, clonotype clustering and error correction used MiTCR with a Q25 quality threshold and the strictest error-elimination algorithm. A nonparametric unseen species model with Euler transformation was used to estimate a lower bound on total TCR beta diversity. TCRdb trimmed public reads at Q25 via fastp, called clones via MiXCR and kept in-frame beta chains. Entries that share a CDR3 protein sequence are merged under the most common genes and DNA. These V and J calls derive from TCRdb rather than the authors' analysis. Present in this sample are roughly 1.6 million distinct CDR3 sequences, about 31% of which were seen just once. Roughly 10% of the sample comes from the top ten.

The sample holds a few counts of this clonotype. Its cognate antigen has yet to be identified. No per-base quality is available; no much larger clone lies one base away. Systemically healthy Caucasian individuals from Russia, 39 in total and aged about 6 to 100 years, were included as donors. Around 10 milliliters of peripheral blood were drawn from each donor into EDTA-treated Vacutainer tubes. Ficoll-Paque density-gradient centrifugation was used to isolate PBMCs, with at least 7 million obtained per sample. Total RNA, at least 6 micrograms per sample, was extracted from PBMCs with Trizol reagent. For every donor, flow cytometry on a PBMC aliquot measured the percentage of naive CD45RAhigh/CD27high T cells. The specimen sequenced was blood. The sequence was collected from a woman younger than 45 in good health.

The nucleotide sequence reads TGTGCCAGCAGGGACCAGGCCCACATTGAAGCTTTCTTT. Protein translation: CASRDQAHIEAFF. Here the chain combines TRBV27 and TRBJ1-1, with no confident D gene call. Trimming at the junction amounts to 6 bases on V and 7 bases on J, and the germline ends lie 15 bases apart. Based on the germline V gene (reference sequence), the CDR1 and CDR2 sequences are MNHEY and SMNVEV. Its CDR3 holds 13 amino acids, cysteine through phenylalanine. Only CDR3 DNA is held: 39 bases, read in frame from base 1.